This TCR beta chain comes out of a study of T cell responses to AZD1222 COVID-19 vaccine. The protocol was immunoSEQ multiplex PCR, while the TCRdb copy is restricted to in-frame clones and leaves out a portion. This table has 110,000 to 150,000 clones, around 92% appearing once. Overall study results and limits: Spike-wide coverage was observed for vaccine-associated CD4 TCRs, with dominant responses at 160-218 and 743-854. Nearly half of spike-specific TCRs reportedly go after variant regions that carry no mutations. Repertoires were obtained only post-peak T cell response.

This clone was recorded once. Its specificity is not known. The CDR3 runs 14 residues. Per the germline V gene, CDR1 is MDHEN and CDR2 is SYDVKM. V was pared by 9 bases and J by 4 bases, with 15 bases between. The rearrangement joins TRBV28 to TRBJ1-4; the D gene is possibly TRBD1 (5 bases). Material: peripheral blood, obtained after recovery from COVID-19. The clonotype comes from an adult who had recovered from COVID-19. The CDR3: CASKPGRRNEKLFF. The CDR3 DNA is TGTGCCAGTAAACCGGGACGGCGTAATGAAAAACTGTTTTTT.